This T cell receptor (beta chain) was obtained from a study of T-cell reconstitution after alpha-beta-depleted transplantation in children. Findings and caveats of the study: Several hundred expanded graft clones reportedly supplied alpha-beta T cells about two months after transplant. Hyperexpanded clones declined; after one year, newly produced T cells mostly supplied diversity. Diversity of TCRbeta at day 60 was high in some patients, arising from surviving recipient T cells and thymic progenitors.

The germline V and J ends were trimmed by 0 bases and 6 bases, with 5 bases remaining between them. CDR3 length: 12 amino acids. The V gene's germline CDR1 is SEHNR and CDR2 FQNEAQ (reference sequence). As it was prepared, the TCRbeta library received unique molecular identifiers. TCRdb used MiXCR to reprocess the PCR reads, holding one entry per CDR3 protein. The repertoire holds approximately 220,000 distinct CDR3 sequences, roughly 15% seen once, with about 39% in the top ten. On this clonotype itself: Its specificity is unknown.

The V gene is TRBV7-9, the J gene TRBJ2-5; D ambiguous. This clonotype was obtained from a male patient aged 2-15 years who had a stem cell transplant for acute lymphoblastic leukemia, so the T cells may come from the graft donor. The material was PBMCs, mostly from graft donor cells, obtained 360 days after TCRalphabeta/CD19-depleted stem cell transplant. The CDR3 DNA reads TGTGCCAGCAGCTTAGCGACGAAGACCCAGTACTTC. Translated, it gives CASSLATKTQYF. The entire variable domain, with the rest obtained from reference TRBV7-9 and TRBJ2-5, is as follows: DTGVSQNPRHKITKRGQNVTFRCDPISEHNRLYWYRQTLGQGPEFLTYFQNEAQLEKSRLLSDRFSAERPKGSFSTLEIQRTEQGDSAMYLCASSLATKTQYFGPGTRLLVL.